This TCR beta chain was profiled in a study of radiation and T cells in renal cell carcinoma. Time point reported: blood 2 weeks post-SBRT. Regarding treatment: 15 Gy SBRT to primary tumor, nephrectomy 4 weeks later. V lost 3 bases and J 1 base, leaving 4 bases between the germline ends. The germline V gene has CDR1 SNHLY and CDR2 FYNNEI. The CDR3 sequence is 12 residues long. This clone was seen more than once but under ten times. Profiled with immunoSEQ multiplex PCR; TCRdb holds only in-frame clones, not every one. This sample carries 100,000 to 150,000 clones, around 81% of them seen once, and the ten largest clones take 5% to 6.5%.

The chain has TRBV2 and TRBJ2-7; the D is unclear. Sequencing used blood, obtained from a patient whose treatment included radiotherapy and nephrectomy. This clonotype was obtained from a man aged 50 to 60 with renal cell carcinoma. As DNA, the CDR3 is TGTGCCAGCAGTGATGAGTCCTACGAGCAGTACTTC. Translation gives CASSDESYEQYF.